This T cell receptor beta chain was documented in a study of cytomegalovirus exposure and HLA in healthy donors. Study-wide results and caveats: Association of a missense DCLRE1C variant with TCR beta V- and J-gene trimming was reported in a later analysis. Most of the CMV-associated TCR beta chains (in a later analysis) appeared to be HLA-restricted. Common viral pathogens were later found to be apparently linked to several of the most significant clusters.

A multiplex PCR was run with 60 Vbeta primers and 13 Jbeta primers. Produced via immunoSEQ multiplex PCR; TCRdb's table is partial and in-frame only. The sample contains more than 110,000 clones, approximately 80% of which appear only once. A remark on this clone: No antigen is known for it.

The ends lost 1 base at V and 1 base at J; junction bases unmatched: 7. The CDR3 loop spans 17 amino acids. Germline V CDR1 and CDR2: SNHLY, FYNNEI. The sequenced sample consisted of PBMCs. This TCR derives from a man aged 25 to 45 in good health and CMV-seropositive. J is TRBJ2-5 and V is TRBV2, with 9 nucleotides matching TRBD1. The CDR3 spells CASSEVYRGPTQETQYF. The CDR3 nucleotides are TGTGCCAGCAGTGAAGTTTACAGGGGGCCTACCCAAGAGACCCAGTACTTC.